This TCR beta chain was identified during a study of CD8 T cells in Susac syndrome. The V gene's germline CDR1 is SQVTM and CDR2 ANQGSEA. The CDR3 spans 13 residues. The ends were cut back, 0 bases at V and 9 bases at J, with 12 bases in the middle. From blood CD8+ and CD4+ T cells, the TCR beta chain was sequenced. An amount of RNA that ranged from roughly 0.5 to 1 ug was reverse transcribed with random hexamers. Using its own MiXCR run on the immunoSEQ multiplex PCR reads, TCRdb lists one record per CDR3 protein. The sample includes about 180,000 distinct CDR3 sequences, around 95% seen only once; the top ten take more than 0.09%.

The chain couples TRBV29-1 to TRBJ2-1; tentative D call: TRBD1 (5 bases). This TCR was sampled from a human donor with multiple sclerosis. The specimen sequenced was CD4+ T cells from PBMCs. CDR3 DNA sequence: TGCAGCGTTGAAGAAGCGTGGGGCGTTGAGCAGTTCTTC. Its protein is CSVEEAWGVEQFF.